This T cell receptor (beta chain) was retrieved from a study of blood T cell repertoires in COVID-19. Trimming pared 7 bases from V and 0 bases from J, leaving 14 bases between. Germline-derived CDR1 and CDR2 are SGHRS and YFSETQ. The CDR3 is 15 residues long. In the original analysis: Amplified reference gene primers provided the basis for estimating nucleated cell counts. Repertoires were generated with immunoSEQ multiplex PCR, while TCRdb's copy carries only in-frame clones and drops some. That table is the source of V, J and clone size, and D and trimming were worked out from the DNA. The sample holds under 110,000 clones, about 84% seen once.

The chain recombines TRBV5-1 with TRBJ1-3; the D is unclear. Sequencing was done on a sample of peripheral blood. The sequence was obtained from a woman aged 60 to 75 with acute or convalescent COVID-19. CDR3 coding DNA: TGCGCCAGCCAGCCGACCGACATCTCTGGAAACACCATATATTTT. Translated, it gives CASQPTDISGNTIYF. Complete variable domain (other parts from reference TRBV5-1 and TRBJ1-3): KAGVTQTPRYLIKTRGQQVTLSCSPISGHRSVSWYQQTPGQGLQFLFEYFSETQRNKGNFPGRFSGRQFSNSRSEMNVSTLELGDSALYLCASQPTDISGNTIYFGEGSWLTVV.